This T cell receptor beta chain was recovered during a study of CD4 T cells in relation to SARS-CoV-2 and coronaviruses. Study details: ViraFEST: approximately 10-day antigen culture of PBMCs, then TCR beta CDR3 sequencing.

CDR1 and CDR2 from the germline V gene are MNHEY and SVGAGI. Trimming took off 6 bases at V and 0 bases at J, with 14 bases between the two ends. The CDR3 runs to 15 residues. Details on this clone: The target antigen is unknown.

Some clones are missing from TCRdb's copy, which holds only in-frame ones; the method was immunoSEQ multiplex PCR. The data show about 21,000 clones, with 74% seen just once and around 12% held by the top ten. The unexposed donors gave CD4+ T cells in about 2010-2019, prior to COVID-19. The cells were cultured for 10 days before CD4+ T cells were isolated. What was sequenced was CD4+ T cells from PBMCs, cultured in vitro. The chain uses TRBV6-5 and TRBJ2-5, with a possible D match to TRBD2 (6 bases). This TCR was sampled from a human donor in good health. As DNA, the CDR3 is TGTGCCAGCAGCGTGTGGCGGGACTACCAAGAGACCCAGTACTTC. This gives the protein CASSVWRDYQETQYF.